This T cell receptor (beta chain) was retrieved from a study of blood T cell repertoires in COVID-19. Study-wide background: Both acute and convalescent COVID-19 samples were obtained from the United States, Italy and Spain. Sources were T cells, B-cell-depleted T cells, or PBMCs; the material itself was cDNA or gDNA.

Original processing methods: Amplified reference gene primers provided the basis for estimating nucleated cell counts. The method was immunoSEQ multiplex PCR; TCRdb's version includes in-frame clones alone and lacks a portion of them. V, J and clone size were drawn from that table, and D and trimming were deduced from the DNA. Altogether approximately 82,000 clones are present, approximately 82% being singletons, with the ten largest covering 15% to 20%. Sequenced material: peripheral blood. The sequence was collected from a woman aged 60-70 years with acute or convalescent COVID-19.

DNA for the CDR3: TGTGCCAGCAGCCTATACGGACTAAACAATGAGCAGTTCTTC. Translating gives CASSLYGLNNEQFF. V usage is TRBV5-5 and J usage is TRBJ2-1; possibly TRBD2 for D (6 bases). Germline V lookup: CDR1 SGHKS, CDR2 YYEKEE (reference sequence). The CDR3 contains 14 residues. Trimming cost V 4 bases and J 5 bases, with 13 bases left between them.